This T cell receptor beta chain appears in the sequencing data of a study of blood T cell repertoires in COVID-19. Study-level background: There were acute and convalescent COVID-19 samples, and they came from the United States, Italy and Spain. From T cells, B-cell-depleted T cells, or PBMCs came the material, which was cDNA or gDNA.

V lost 5 bases, J lost 0 bases, and 11 bases lay in between. The CDR3 has 15 amino acids. The germline V gene has CDR1 MNHEY and CDR2 SMNVEV (reference sequence). Recruited during active infection, patients (from Seattle) were subsequently followed longitudinally. As originally analysed: Amplification of reference gene primers was used by the study to estimate nucleated cell counts. Produced via immunoSEQ multiplex PCR; TCRdb's table is partial and in-frame only. That table furnishes V, J and clone size, whereas the DNA furnished D and trimming. The repertoire consists of approximately 270,000 clones, with approximately 89% occurring once and the leading ten covering under 8%.

This TCR derives from a woman aged 30 to 39 with COVID-19, enrolled during active disease. Sequenced material: peripheral blood. This chain connects TRBV27 to TRBJ2-1; TRBD2 is a possible D gene (7 bases). In DNA, the CDR3 is TGTGCCAGCAGTCAAGGGGGGGGCTCCTACAATGAGCAGTTCTTC. Encoded protein: CASSQGGGSYNEQFF.